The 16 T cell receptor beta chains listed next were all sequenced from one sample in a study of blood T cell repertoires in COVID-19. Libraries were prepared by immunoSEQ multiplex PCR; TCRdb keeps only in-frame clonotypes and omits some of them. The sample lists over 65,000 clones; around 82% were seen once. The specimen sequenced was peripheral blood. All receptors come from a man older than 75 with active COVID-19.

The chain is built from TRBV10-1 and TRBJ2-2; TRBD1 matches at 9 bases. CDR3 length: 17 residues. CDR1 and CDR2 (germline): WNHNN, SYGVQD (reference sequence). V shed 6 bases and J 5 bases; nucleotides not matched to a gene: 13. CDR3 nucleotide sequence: TGCGCCAGCAGGGGGGACAGGGTGGTAATTGTGACCGGGGAGCTGTTTTTT. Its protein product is CASRGDRVVIVTGELFF.

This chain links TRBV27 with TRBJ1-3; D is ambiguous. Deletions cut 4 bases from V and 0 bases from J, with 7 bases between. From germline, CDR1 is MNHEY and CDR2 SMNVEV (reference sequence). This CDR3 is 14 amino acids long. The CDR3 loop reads CASSSLGSGNTIYF. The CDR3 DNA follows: TGTGCCAGCAGTTCCCTAGGCTCTGGAAACACCATATATTTT.

This CDR3 is CAINPVASNEQFF. In DNA form, the CDR3 reads TGTGCCATCAATCCCGTGGCTAGCAATGAGCAGTTCTTC. The V call is TRBV28, the J call TRBJ2-1; the D is unclear. The CDR3 consists of 13 residues. CDR1 and CDR2 from the germline V gene are MDHEN and SYDVKM. V gave up 10 bases and J gave up 6 bases, with 16 bases separating them.

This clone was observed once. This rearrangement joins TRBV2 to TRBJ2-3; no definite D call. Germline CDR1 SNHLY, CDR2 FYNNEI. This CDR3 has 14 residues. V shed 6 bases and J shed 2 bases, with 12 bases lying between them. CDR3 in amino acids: CASRLTQYTDTQYF. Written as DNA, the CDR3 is TGTGCCAGCAGACTGACACAATACACAGATACGCAGTATTTT.

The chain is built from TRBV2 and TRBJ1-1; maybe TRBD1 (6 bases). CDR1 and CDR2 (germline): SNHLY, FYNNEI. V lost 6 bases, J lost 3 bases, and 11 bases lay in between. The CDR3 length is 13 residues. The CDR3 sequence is CASRGGGYTEAFF. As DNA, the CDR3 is TGTGCCAGCAGAGGGGGGGGCTACACTGAAGCTTTCTTT.

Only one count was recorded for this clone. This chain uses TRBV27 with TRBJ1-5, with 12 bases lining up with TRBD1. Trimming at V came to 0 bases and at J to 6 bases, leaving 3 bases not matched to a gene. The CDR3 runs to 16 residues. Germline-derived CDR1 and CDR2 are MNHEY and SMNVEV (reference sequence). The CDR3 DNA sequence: TGTGCCAGCAGTTTATCGGGGACAGGGGGCGTTCAGCCCCAGCATTTT. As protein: CASSLSGTGGVQPQHF.

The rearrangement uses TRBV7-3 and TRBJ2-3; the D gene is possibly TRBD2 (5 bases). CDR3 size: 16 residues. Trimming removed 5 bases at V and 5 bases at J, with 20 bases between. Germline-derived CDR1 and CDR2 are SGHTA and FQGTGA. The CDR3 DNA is TGTGCCAGCAGCCCCAGTGGAAGGCTAAGCGGAGATACGCAGTATTTT. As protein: CASSPSGRLSGDTQYF.

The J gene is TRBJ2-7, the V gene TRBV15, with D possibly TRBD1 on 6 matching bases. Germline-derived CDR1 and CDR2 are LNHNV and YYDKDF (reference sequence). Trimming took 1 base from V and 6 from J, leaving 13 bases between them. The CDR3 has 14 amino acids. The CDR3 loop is CATSRVRAGAEQYF. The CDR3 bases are TGTGCCACCAGCAGAGTGCGGGCAGGGGCCGAGCAGTACTTC.

CDR3 bases: TGTGCCAGCAGCCAAACGAGACATAACTATGGCTACACCTTC. Translation gives CASSQTRHNYGYTF. The rearrangement joins TRBV6-2 or TRBV6-3 to TRBJ1-2; D is uncertain. Germline V gene sequence: CDR1 MNHEY, CDR2 SVGEGT. CDR3 size: 14 residues. V gave up 6 bases and J gave up 1 base, with 12 bases separating them.

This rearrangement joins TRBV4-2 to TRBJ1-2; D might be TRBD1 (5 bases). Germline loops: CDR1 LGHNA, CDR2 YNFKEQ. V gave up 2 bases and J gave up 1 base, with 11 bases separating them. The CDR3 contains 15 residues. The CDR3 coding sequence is TGTGCCAGCAGCCAACCGAGCCAGGGTAACTATGGCTACACCTTC. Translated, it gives CASSQPSQGNYGYTF.

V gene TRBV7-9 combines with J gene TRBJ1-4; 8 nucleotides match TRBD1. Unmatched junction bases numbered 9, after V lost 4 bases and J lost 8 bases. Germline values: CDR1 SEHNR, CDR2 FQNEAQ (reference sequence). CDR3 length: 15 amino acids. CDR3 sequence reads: CASSSEGTGREKLFF. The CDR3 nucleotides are TGTGCCAGCAGCTCGGAAGGGACAGGCAGAGAAAAACTGTTTTTT.

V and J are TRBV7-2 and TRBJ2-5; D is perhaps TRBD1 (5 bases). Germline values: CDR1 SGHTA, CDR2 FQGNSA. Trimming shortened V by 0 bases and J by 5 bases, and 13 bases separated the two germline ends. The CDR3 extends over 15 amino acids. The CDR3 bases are TGTGCCAGCAGCTTAGCGGGGCCCGGCCGTGAGACCCAGTACTTC. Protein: CASSLAGPGRETQYF. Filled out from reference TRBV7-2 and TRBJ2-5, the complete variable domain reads GAGVSQSPSNKVTEKGKDVELRCDPISGHTALYWYRQSLGQGLEFLIYFQGNSAPDKSGLPSDRFSAERTGGSVSTLTIQRTQQEDSAVYLCASSLAGPGRETQYFGPGTRLLVL.

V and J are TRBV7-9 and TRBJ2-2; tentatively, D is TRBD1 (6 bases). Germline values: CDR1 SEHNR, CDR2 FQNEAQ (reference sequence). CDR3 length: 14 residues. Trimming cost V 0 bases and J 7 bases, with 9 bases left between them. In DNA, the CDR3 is TGTGCCAGCAGCTTAGCGGGGGCAGGCGGGGAGCTGTTTTTT. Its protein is CASSLAGAGGELFF.

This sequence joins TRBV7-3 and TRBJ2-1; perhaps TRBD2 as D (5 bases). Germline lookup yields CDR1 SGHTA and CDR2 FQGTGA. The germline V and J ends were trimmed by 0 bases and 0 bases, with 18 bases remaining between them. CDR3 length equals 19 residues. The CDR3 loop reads CASSLTHGGAESSYNEQFF. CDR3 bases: TGTGCCAGCAGCTTAACCCACGGCGGAGCGGAAAGCTCCTACAATGAGCAGTTCTTC.

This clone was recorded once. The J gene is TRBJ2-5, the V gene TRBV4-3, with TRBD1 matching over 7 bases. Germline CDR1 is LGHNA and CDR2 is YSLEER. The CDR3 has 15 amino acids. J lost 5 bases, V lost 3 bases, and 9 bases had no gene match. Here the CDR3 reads CASSHTTGVGETQYF. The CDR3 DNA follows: TGCGCCAGCAGCCATACAACAGGGGTAGGTGAGACCCAGTACTTC.

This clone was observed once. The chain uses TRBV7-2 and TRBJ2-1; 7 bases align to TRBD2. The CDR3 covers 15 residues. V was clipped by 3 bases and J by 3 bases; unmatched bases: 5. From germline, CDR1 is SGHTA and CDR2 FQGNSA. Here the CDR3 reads CASSLGRGVYNEQFF. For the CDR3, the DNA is TGTGCCAGCAGCTTGGGACGGGGGGTCTACAATGAGCAGTTCTTC.